Shown below are 9 T cell receptor beta chains from a single sample sequenced in a study of T cell responses to AZD1222 COVID-19 vaccine. Method: immunoSEQ multiplex PCR; TCRdb's copy keeps in-frame clones and lacks some. The table lists 150,000 or so clones, 65% to 90% of them singletons. The starting material was peripheral blood, obtained on day 0 of AZD1222 vaccination. The receptor set was obtained from an adult in good health.

The chain employs TRBV9 and TRBJ1-2, with TRBD1 matching 8 bases. Germline-derived CDR1 and CDR2 are SGDLS and YYNGEE. V gave up 4 bases and J gave up 2 bases; unmatched junction bases: 4. The CDR3 is 14 residues long. CDR3 coding DNA: TGTGCCAGCAGCACAGGGGGGAGGAACTATGGCTACACCTTC. Translation gives CASSTGGRNYGYTF.

V is TRBV9 and J is TRBJ2-5; D may be TRBD1 (6 bases). There are 14 residues in the CDR3. The V gene lost 4 bases and the J gene lost 5 bases, with 15 bases spanning the gap. Germline V CDR1 and CDR2: SGDLS, YYNGEE. CDR3 in amino acids: CASSPRTAAETQYF. CDR3 nucleotides: TGTGCCAGCAGCCCCCGGACAGCTGCGGAGACCCAGTACTTC.

The chain uses TRBV24-1 and TRBJ2-3, with unresolved D. CDR1 and CDR2 (germline): KGHDR, SFDVKD. Between the trimmed V and J ends, which lost 5 bases and 0 bases, there was a span of 14 bases. This CDR3 is 16 amino acids long. Here the CDR3 DNA reads TGTGCCACCAGTGCCCAACAGTTTACTAGCACAGATACGCAGTATTTT. Amino acid sequence: CATSAQQFTSTDTQYF.

The chain carries TRBV7-2 and TRBJ2-7; 11 positions match TRBD2. Trimming removed 1 base from V and 7 bases from J; junction bases left unmatched: 9. Germline V gene sequence: CDR1 SGHTA, CDR2 FQGNSA. The CDR3 sequence is 16 residues long. The DNA for the CDR3 is TGTGCCAGCAGCTTAGGTTTTAGCGGGGGGGTACGGGAGCAGTACTTC. Translation gives CASSLGFSGGVREQYF.

This clone was observed a handful of times. This chain connects TRBV12-3 or TRBV12-4 to TRBJ2-1; D is undetermined. The CDR3 has 13 residues. The V end was cut by 2 bases, the J end by 5 bases, with 7 bases between. The CDR3 is CASSLHGNNEQFF. The CDR3 DNA follows: TGTGCCAGCAGTTTACACGGAAACAATGAGCAGTTCTTC.

Points on this clone: The sample contains more than one DNA sequence encoding this CDR3. V gene TRBV12-3 or TRBV12-4 combines with J gene TRBJ2-7; no definite D call. Trimming left V 1 base short and J 3 bases short, with 7 bases between. CDR3 size: 13 residues. The CDR3 sequence is CASSLDRFYEQYF. The CDR3 coding sequence is TGTGCCAGCAGTTTAGACAGATTCTACGAGCAGTACTTC.

The genes are TRBV13 and TRBJ1-1; TRBD1 is a possible D gene (5 bases). With 0 bases removed from V and 4 bases from J, the gap between germline ends came to 6 bases. This CDR3 is built from 13 residues. CDR1 is PRHDT, CDR2 FYEKMQ, per germline (reference sequence). CDR3 sequence: CASSLGGGTEAFF. The CDR3 DNA is TGTGCCAGCAGCTTAGGGGGGGGCACTGAAGCTTTCTTT. The full variable domain, with the rest looked up from reference TRBV13 and TRBJ1-1, is AAGVIQSPRHLIKEKRETATLKCYPIPRHDTVYWYQQGPGQDPQFLISFYEKMQSDKGSIPDRFSAQQFSDYHSELNMSSLELGDSALYFCASSLGGGTEAFFGQGTRLTVV.

The table lists this clone with a few counts. This chain joins TRBV6-5 and TRBJ2-2; 7 positions match TRBD1. Per germline, CDR1 MNHEY and CDR2 SVGAGI. This CDR3 spans 14 amino acids. The trim removed 8 bases at V and 2 bases at J, leaving 5 bases unmatched. The CDR3 is CASWGQINTGELFF. The CDR3 DNA reads TGTGCCAGCTGGGGACAGATCAACACCGGGGAGCTGTTTTTT.

The chain combines TRBV29-1 with TRBJ1-3; no definite D call. V was cut by 3 bases and J by 6 bases, with 6 bases left in between. Germline CDR1 SQVTM, CDR2 ANQGSEA. The CDR3 spans 11 residues. The CDR3 DNA follows: TGCAGCGTTGAGTATTTAAACACCATATATTTT. Protein product: CSVEYLNTIYF.